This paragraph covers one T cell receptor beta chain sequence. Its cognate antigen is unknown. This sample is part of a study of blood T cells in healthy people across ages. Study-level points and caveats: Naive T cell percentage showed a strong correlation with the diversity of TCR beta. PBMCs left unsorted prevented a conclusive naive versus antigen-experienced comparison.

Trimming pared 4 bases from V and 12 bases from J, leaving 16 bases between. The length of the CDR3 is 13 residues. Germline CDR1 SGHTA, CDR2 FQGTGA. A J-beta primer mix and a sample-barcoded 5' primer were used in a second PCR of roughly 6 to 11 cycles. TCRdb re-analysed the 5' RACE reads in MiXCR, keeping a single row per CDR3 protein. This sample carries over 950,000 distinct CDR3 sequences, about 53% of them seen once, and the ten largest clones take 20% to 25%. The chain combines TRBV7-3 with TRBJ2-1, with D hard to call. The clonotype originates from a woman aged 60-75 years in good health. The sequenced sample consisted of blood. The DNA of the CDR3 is TGTGCCAGCAGCTCGGGCCCCGAAACGGGGCAGTTCTTC. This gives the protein CASSSGPETGQFF.